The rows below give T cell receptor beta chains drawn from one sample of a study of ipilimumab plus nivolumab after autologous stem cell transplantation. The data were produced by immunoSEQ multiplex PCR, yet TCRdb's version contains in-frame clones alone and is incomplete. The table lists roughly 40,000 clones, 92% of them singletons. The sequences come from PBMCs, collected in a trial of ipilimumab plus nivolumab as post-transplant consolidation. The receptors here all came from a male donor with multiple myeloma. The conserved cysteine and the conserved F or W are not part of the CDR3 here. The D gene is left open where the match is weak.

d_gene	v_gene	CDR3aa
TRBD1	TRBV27	ASSLSRGGGSYGYT
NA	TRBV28	ASSPLNTEAF
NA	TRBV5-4	ASSSDRGATEAF
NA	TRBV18	ASSPRNIGAGETQY
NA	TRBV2	ASSAGSYSGNTIY
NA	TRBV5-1	ASSPSGLGNQPQH
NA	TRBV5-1	ASSLADYNEQF
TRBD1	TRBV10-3	AISEYGTGEGEQF
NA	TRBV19	ASSFPIPGTEAF
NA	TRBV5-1	ASSLGLNTNTGELF
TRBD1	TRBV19	ASGQGAFETQY
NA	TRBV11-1	ASSLDRFSYEQY
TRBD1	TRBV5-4	ASSPQGIGYGYT
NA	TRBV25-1	ASSDRRVTGNEQF
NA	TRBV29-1	SVVGTPGTEAF
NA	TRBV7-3	ASSDFVTDTQY
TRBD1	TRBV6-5	ASRGTGWYEQY
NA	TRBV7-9	ASSLSGGGRSNEQF
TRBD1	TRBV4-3	ASSQYRGAYEQY
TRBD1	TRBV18	ASSPQTGELEQY
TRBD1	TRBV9	ASSPGQSNQPQH
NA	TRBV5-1	ASSLPTALYGYT
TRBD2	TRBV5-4	ASSPGTSGSLLLGGELF
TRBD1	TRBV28	ASRLQGDEQY
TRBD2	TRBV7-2	ASRASGGAYNEQF
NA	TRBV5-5	ASSLGPIGIVGEKLF
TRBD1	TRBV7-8	ASRMGDRGPYEQY
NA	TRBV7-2	ASSSHRQSNQPQH
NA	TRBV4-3	ASSQQPMNREAGYT
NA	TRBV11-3	ASSLGPDSNEQF
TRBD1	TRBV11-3	ASSLAGQGSSEQY
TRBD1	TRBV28	ASSLERQGRPNQPQH
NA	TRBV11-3	ASSLDLPARYYGYT
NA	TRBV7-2	ASSLLGRGSGELF
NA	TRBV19	ASISRRETKGNTIY
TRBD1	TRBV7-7	ASSLTDRGRRQTQY
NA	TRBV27	ASSPMEGPIEKLF
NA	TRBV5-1	ASSLVGHHTDTQY
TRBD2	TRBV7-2	ASSSTSGRTGGSYEQY
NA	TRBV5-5	ASSLRQGSGTEAF
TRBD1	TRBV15	ATRPGQALYGYT
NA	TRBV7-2	ASSFSRGEAF
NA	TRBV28	ASSLMGHNEQF
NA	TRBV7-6	ASSLGTSTDTQY
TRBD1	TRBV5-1	ASSLEARGPDGYT
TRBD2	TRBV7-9	ASSLVGSGRWNEQF
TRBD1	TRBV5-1	ASSSTGGSYEQY